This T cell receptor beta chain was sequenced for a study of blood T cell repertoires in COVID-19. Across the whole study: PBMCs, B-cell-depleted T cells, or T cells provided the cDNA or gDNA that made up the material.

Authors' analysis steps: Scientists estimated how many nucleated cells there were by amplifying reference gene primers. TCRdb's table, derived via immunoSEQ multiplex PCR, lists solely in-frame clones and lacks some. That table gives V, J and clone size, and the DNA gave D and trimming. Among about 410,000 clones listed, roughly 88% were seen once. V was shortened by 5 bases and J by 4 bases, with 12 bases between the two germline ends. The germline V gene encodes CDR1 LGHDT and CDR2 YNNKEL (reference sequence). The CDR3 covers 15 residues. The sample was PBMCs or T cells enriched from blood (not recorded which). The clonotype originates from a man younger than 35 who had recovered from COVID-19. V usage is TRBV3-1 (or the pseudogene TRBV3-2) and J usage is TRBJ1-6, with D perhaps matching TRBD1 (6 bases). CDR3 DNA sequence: TGTGCCAGCAGCACCCCCCAGGGGTATAATTCACCCCTCCACTTT. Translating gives CASSTPQGYNSPLHF.